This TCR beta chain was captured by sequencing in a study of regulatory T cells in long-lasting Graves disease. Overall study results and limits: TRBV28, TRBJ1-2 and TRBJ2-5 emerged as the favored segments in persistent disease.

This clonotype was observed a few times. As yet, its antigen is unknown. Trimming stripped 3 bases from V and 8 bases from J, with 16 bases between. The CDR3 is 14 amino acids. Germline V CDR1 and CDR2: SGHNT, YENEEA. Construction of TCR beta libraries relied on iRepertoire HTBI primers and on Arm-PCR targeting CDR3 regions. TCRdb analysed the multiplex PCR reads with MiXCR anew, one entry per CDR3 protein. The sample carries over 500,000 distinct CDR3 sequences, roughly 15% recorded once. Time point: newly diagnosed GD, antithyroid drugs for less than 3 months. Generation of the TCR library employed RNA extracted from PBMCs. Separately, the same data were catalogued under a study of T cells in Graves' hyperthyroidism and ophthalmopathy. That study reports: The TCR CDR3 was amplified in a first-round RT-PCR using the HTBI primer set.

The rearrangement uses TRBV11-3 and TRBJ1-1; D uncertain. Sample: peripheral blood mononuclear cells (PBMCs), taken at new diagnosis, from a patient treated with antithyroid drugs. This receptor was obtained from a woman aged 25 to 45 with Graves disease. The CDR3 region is CASSFHAGSSEAFF. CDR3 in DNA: TGTGCCAGCAGCTTCCATGCTGGGAGCAGCGAAGCTTTCTTT.